The T cell receptor beta chain described here comes from a study of T-cell reconstitution after alpha-beta-depleted transplantation in children. Germline CDR1 is LNHNV and CDR2 is YYDKDF (reference sequence). V was shortened by 4 bases and J by 5 bases, with 18 bases between the two germline ends. The CDR3 loop spans 15 amino acids. This clonotype was counted at least ten times. Its antigen is not known. During its preparation, the TCRbeta library received unique molecular identifiers. Each CDR3 protein gets one entry after TCRdb re-called the PCR reads with MiXCR. The sample has about 200,000 distinct CDR3 sequences, about 15% seen once. Study-level results: There were reportedly several hundred expanded graft clones from which alpha-beta T cells came about two months after transplant. Newly produced T cells mostly provided counts and TCRbeta diversity after one year, as hyperexpanded clones declined. For some patients, TCRbeta diversity was high at day 60 because of recipient T cells and thymic progenitors that survived.

The TCR originated in a male patient under 10 years old who had a stem cell transplant for acute lymphoblastic leukemia, so the T cells may come from the graft donor. The chain employs TRBV15 and TRBJ2-7; D gene uncertain. Sequenced material: PBMCs, mostly from graft donor cells, taken 360 days after TCRalphabeta/CD19-depleted stem cell transplant. The CDR3 here is CATSKGIRSEDEQYF. CDR3 in DNA: TGTGCCACCAGCAAGGGAATTCGGTCCGAGGACGAGCAGTACTTC.